The present TCR beta chain was sequenced within a study of blood T cells in healthy people across ages (dated by TCRdb to 2014 to 2015). Concerning the study at large: In model experiments, roughly one uniquely barcoded TCR beta cDNA molecule per two T cells was captured by template switching. The donors were divided into four age groups: young (average 16 years), middle-aged (roughly 42), aged (approximately 62) and long-lived (approximately 74). To avoid experimental bias, donors of different ages were spread randomly across the sequencing lanes. The study analyzed two additional independent replicas of 1 million unique cDNA reads from the same blood draw for two donors, one aged 18 to 29 and one aged 80 or older. To track age-related changes in TCR beta repertoire diversity, the study relied on deep sequencing normalized with unique cDNA molecular identifiers. Results and caveats for the whole study, not just this receptor: As age increased, observed TCR beta diversity per million T cells dropped in a roughly linear way, and a significant reduction was already evident by age around 41. Compared with the aged group, the long-lived group had more naive CD4+ T cells, fewer expanded clones and increased TCR diversity, suggesting age selection. Conclusive comparison of naive and antigen-experienced compartments was prevented by the profiling of bulk unsorted PBMCs. There was a strong correlation between observed TCR beta diversity and the percentage of naive T cells measured by flow cytometry. Donor CMV infection status was unknown, potentially confounding age-related changes in expanded clonotypes. Total diversity estimates from one million sequenced T cells were considered lower bounds and underestimates.

Donors were a few dozen systemically healthy Caucasian individuals from Russia aged roughly 6 to 95 years. Roughly 9 milliliters of peripheral blood were drawn from each donor into EDTA-treated Vacutainer tubes. Ficoll-Paque density-gradient centrifugation was used to isolate PBMCs, with at least 7 million per sample. Trizol reagent was used to extract total RNA from PBMCs, with at least 5 micrograms per sample. Naive CD45RAhigh/CD27high T cell percentages were measured by flow cytometry on a PBMC aliquot from every donor. This clonotype was recorded once. Its cognate antigen has yet to be identified. Base qualities were left out, and no much larger clone turns up one base away. The method behind the library was 5' RACE. A second PCR of about 6 to 12 cycles was performed with a sample-barcoded 5' primer and a J-beta primer mix. Each TCR beta cDNA molecule received a unique molecular identifier from a template-switch 5' adaptor carrying 12 random nucleotides. Each sample yielded at least 2.5 million CDR3-containing paired-end reads. The Mint cDNA synthesis kit, primed by a TRBC-specific oligonucleotide, was used to synthesize first-strand cDNA from all RNA. Following uracil-DNA glycosylase treatment, a first 18-cycle PCR with universal primers M1SS and BC2_uni_R was performed on all cDNA. The original methods were these. For normalization, 1 million high-quality reads, each with a distinct molecular identifier, were randomly selected from each sample. Reads sharing molecular identifiers were discarded rather than binned into consensus sequences. CDR3 identification, clonotype clustering and error correction used MiTCR with a Q25 quality threshold and the strictest error-elimination algorithm. Lower-bound total TCR beta diversity was estimated with a nonparametric unseen species model using Euler transformation. TCRdb ran its own pipeline on the public reads, namely fastp trimming at Q25 and MiXCR clone calling, and kept in-frame beta chains. CDR3 protein sequences are deduplicated, and each keeps its most common genes and DNA. Here the V and J calls rest on TCRdb's processing, not on the authors' analysis. This sample holds fewer than 2 million distinct CDR3 sequences; roughly two fifths were observed only once. The ten most abundant clones make up approximately 22% of the sample.

CDR1 is given as SEHNR and CDR2 as FQNEAQ, both from the germline V gene (reference sequence). Spanning cysteine to phenylalanine, the CDR3 consists of 15 amino acids. The CDR3 DNA has 45 bases and is translated from base 1. The sequence was collected from a human donor in good health. The sequence links TRBV7-9 to TRBJ2-7, with TRBD1 tentatively as D gene (5 bases match). The J call is in doubt because the DNA end fits TRBJ2-5 better. The specimen sequenced was blood. The nucleotides are TGTGCCAGCAGCCCAAGGGGCACCAACGTGGAGACCCAGTACTTC. Translated, it reads CASSPRGTNVETQYF.